This T cell receptor (beta chain) was recorded in a study of PD-1 blockade in mismatch repair-deficient tumors. The wider study: Enrolled about 2012-2016, patients had progressing, pretreated mismatch repair-deficient cancers of about a dozen types. Points from the study as a whole: Rapid post-treatment expansion, then contraction, generally preceding radiologic response, marked tumor-resident clones.

Germline values: CDR1 SGDLS, CDR2 YYNGEE. This CDR3 has 15 amino acids. The V gene lost 0 bases and the J gene lost 8 bases, with 12 bases spanning the gap. Assay used: immunoSEQ multiplex PCR; TCRdb lists only in-frame clones, some missing. The sample has tens of thousands of clones; approximately 84% are singletons. Remarks on this clone: Its antigen is still unknown.

Mismatch repair deficiency was confirmed in all patients, by PCR or immunohistochemistry. The TCR-sequenced patients were a few responders to pembrolizumab. The J gene is TRBJ1-6, the V gene TRBV9; a weak D match, TRBD1 (5 bases). This material consisted of PBMCs, taken before pembrolizumab treatment. This sequence originates from an adult with mismatch repair-deficient cancer. CDR3 DNA: TGTGCCAGCAGCGTAGCCCCCACAGGTTATTCACCCCTCCACTTT. Translation gives CASSVAPTGYSPLHF.